The rows below give T cell receptor beta chains drawn from one sample of a study of T cell responses to AZD1222 COVID-19 vaccine. Assay: immunoSEQ multiplex PCR; the TCRdb copy retains only in-frame clones and omits some. The repertoire holds about 130,000 clones, with 70% to 90% as singletons. Sequences were derived from peripheral blood, sampled 28 days after the second AZD1222 dose. The receptor source for this set is an adult who received the AZD1222 COVID-19 vaccine. CDR3s include the opening cysteine and the closing phenylalanine or tryptophan. A D gene is named only where the DNA matches it firmly. Clone size appears in some rows only: once, few, many, or a class for an expanded clone.

DNA	CDR3	length	D	size	V	J
TGTGCCAGCAGCCAATCGGCAGGCTCTGGAAACACCATATATTTT	CASSQSAGSGNTIYF	15	-	-	TRBV16	TRBJ1-3
TGTGCCAGCAGCTTGATGGAGACCCAGTACTTC	CASSLMETQYF	11	-	once	TRBV5-8	TRBJ2-5
TGTGCCAGCACCGGAAGCGTCGGGGGCACTGAAGCTTTCTTT	CASTGSVGGTEAFF	14	-	-	TRBV7-2	TRBJ1-1
TGCAGCGTTGAAACCAGTTACGAGCAGTACTTC	CSVETSYEQYF	11	-	few	TRBV29-1	TRBJ2-7
TGTGCCAGTAGCCCCACCTTAACAGGGGTGCGAACCTACGAGCAGTACTTC	CASSPTLTGVRTYEQYF	17	TRBD1	-	TRBV19	TRBJ2-7
TGTGCCAGCAGCTGGGGGGACAGCCTGACCTACGAGCAGTACTTC	CASSWGDSLTYEQYF	15	-	many	TRBV5-4	TRBJ2-7
TGCGCCAGCAGCCAACCGACAGTCAACTATGGCTACACCTTC	CASSQPTVNYGYTF	14	-	-	TRBV4-1	TRBJ1-2
TGTGCCAGCAGCGGCGCAGGGGAAGGTTGGGAAAAACTGTTTTTT	CASSGAGEGWEKLFF	15	-	-	TRBV9	TRBJ1-4
TGTGCCAGCAGCCAAGCAGGGGCCGAGACCCAGTACTTC	CASSQAGAETQYF	13	-	-	TRBV3-1/TRBV3-2	TRBJ2-5
TGTGCCTGGAGAATGGCTTACCCTGATCGGAATTCACCCCTCCACTTT	CAWRMAYPDRNSPLHF	16	-	-	TRBV30	TRBJ1-6
TGTGCCAGCAATCAGAACTTCGGAGCTGAAGCTTTCTTT	CASNQNFGAEAFF	13	-	-	TRBV27	TRBJ1-1
TGCAGCGTTCTAGGGGGCAGAGCTAATGAAAAACTGTTTTTT	CSVLGGRANEKLFF	14	TRBD1	-	TRBV29-1	TRBJ1-4
TGCAGCGTCCGCACAGGGAAGGGTGAGCAGTACTTC	CSVRTGKGEQYF	12	-	-	TRBV29-1	TRBJ2-7
TGTGCCAGCAGCTTGGGTCCGGGAGGCGGCTATGGCTACACCTTC	CASSLGPGGGYGYTF	15	-	-	TRBV11-2	TRBJ1-2
TGTGCCAGCAGCACCGCAGCCGGGACTAGCGGGTCAGATACGCAGTATTTT	CASSTAAGTSGSDTQYF	17	TRBD2	-	TRBV5-4	TRBJ2-3
TGTGCCAGCAGCCTCGACCCGACAGGCCTAGGAACTGAAGCTTTCTTT	CASSLDPTGLGTEAFF	16	-	-	TRBV3-1/TRBV3-2	TRBJ1-1
TGTGCCAGCAGCTTAGGGACAGGGAGACAAGAGACCCAGTACTTC	CASSLGTGRQETQYF	15	TRBD1	-	TRBV7-9	TRBJ2-5
TGTGCCAGCAGCTTGGAGGGGAACTATGGCTACACCTTC	CASSLEGNYGYTF	13	-	-	TRBV5-6	TRBJ1-2
TGTGCCAGCAGCTTAGCTGGTAGCGGGGGGATGTATGAGCAGTTCTTC	CASSLAGSGGMYEQFF	16	TRBD2	-	TRBV7-2	TRBJ2-1
TGTGCCTGGAGTGGTTTCGATACGCAGTATTTT	CAWSGFDTQYF	11	-	once	TRBV30	TRBJ2-3
TGTGCCAGCAGTCCGGGTGGGAACACTGAAGCTTTCTTT	CASSPGGNTEAFF	13	-	-	TRBV6-4	TRBJ1-1
TGTGCCAGCAGTCGGGACAGGGGCTATGGCTACACCTTC	CASSRDRGYGYTF	13	TRBD1	-	TRBV27	TRBJ1-2
TGTGCCAGCAGCTTGGGCATTGCCTTCTCTGGAAACACCATATATTTT	CASSLGIAFSGNTIYF	16	-	-	TRBV11-2	TRBJ1-3
TGTGCCAGCAGCTTATTAGGGACAGGGGGCGCCGAGACCCAGTACTTC	CASSLLGTGGAETQYF	16	TRBD1	-	TRBV7-8	TRBJ2-5
TGCGCCAGCAGCCAATTCCGGACCTCTGGAAACACCATATATTTT	CASSQFRTSGNTIYF	15	-	-	TRBV4-1	TRBJ1-3
TGTGCCAGCAGTTACTCCTCACAGGGGAACACTGAAGCTTTCTTT	CASSYSSQGNTEAFF	15	-	few	TRBV6-6	TRBJ1-1